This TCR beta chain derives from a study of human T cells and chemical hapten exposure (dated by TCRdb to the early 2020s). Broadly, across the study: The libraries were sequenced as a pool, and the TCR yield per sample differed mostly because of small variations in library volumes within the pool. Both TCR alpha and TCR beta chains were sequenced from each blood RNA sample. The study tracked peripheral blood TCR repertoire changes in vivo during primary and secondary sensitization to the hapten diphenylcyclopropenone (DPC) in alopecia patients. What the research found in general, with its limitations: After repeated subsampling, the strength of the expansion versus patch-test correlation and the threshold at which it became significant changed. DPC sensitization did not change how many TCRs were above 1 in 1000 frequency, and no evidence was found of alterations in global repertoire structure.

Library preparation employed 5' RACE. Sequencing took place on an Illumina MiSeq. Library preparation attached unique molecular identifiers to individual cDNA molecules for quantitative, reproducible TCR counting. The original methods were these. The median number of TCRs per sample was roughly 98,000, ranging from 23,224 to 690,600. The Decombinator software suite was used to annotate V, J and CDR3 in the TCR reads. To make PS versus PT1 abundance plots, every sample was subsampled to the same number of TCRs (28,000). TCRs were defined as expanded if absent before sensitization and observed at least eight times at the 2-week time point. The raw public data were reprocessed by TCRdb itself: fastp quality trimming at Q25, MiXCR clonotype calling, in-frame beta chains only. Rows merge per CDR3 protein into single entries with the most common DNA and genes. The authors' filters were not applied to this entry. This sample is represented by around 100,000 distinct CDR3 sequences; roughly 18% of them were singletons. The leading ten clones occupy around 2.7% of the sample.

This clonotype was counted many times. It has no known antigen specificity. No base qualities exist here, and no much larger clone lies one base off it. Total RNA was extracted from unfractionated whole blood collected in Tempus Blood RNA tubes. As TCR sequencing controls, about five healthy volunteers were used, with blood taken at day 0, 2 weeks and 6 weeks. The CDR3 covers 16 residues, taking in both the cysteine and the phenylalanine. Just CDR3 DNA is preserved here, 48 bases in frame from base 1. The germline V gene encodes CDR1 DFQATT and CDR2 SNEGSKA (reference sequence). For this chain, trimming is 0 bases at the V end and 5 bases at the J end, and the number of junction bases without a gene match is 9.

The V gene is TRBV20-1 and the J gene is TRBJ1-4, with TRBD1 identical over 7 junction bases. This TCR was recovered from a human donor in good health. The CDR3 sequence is CSARDQRGQKNEKLFF. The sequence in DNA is TGCAGTGCTAGAGACCAACGGGGACAGAAGAATGAAAAACTGTTTTTT.